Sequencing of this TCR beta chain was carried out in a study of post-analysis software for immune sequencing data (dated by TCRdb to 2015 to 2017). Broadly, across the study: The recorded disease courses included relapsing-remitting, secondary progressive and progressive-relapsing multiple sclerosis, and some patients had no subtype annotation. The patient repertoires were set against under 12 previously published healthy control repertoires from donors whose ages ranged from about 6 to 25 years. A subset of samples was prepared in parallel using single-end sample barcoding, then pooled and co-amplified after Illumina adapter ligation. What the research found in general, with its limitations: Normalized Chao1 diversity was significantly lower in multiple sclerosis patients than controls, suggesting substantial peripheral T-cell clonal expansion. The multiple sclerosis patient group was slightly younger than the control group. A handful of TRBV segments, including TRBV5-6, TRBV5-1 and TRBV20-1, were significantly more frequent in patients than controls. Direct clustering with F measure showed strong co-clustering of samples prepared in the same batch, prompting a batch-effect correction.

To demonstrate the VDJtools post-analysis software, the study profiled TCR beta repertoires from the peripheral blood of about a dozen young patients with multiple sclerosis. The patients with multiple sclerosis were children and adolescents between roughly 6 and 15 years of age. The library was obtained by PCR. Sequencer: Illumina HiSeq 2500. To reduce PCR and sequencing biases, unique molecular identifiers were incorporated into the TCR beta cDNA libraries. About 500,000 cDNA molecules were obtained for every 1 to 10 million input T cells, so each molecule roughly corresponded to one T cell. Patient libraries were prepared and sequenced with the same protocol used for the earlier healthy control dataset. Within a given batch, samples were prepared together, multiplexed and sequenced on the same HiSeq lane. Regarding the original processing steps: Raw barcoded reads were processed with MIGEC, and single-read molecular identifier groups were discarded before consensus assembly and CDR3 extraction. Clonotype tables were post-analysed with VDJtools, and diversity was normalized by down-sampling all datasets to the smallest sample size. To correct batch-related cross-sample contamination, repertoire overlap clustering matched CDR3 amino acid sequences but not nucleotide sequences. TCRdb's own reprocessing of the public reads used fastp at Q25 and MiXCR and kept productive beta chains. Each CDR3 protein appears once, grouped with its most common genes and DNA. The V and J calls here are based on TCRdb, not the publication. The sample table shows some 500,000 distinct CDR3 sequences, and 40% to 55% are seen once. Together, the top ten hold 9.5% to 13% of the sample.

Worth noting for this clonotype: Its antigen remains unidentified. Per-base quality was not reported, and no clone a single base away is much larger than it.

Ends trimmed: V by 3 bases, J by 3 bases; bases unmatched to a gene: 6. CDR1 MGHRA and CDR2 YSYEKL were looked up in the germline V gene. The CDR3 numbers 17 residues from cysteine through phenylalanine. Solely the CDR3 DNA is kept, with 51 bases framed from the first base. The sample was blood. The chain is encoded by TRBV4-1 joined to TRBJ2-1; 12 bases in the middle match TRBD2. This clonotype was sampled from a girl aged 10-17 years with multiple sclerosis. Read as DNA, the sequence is TGCGCCAGCAGCCAGGTTGAACTAGCGGGAGGCTACAATGAGCAGTTCTTC. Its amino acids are CASSQVELAGGYNEQFF.